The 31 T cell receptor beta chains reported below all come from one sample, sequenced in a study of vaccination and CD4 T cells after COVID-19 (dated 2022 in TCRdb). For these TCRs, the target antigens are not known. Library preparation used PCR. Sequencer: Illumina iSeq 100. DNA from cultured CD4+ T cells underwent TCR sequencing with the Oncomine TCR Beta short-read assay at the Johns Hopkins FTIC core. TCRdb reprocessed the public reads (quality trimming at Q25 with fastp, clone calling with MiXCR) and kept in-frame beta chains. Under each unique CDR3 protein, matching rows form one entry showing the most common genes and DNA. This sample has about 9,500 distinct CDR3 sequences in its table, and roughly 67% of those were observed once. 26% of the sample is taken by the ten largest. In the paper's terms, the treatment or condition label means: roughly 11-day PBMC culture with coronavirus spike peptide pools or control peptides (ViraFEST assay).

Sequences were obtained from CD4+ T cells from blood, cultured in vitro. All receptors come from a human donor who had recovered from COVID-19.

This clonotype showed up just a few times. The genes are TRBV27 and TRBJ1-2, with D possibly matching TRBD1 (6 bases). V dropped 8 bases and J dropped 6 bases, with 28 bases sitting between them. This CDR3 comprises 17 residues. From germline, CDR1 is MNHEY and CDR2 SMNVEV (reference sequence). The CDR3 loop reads CASGFQGMRSVWHGYTF. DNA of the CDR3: TGTGCCAGCGGATTTCAGGGGATGCGTTCCGTTTGGCATGGCTACACCTTC.

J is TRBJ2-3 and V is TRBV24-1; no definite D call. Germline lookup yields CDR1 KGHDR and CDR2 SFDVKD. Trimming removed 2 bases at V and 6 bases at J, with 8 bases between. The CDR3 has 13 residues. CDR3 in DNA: TGTGCCACCAGTGATTCCGCACCCGATACGCAGTATTTT. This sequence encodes CATSDSAPDTQYF.

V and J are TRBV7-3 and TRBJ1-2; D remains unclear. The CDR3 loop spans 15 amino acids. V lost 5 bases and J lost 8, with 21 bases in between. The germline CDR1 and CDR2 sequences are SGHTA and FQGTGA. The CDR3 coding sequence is TGTGCCAGCAGCAGCTGGCCCGGCATGATCTACGGCTACACCTTC. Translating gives CASSSWPGMIYGYTF.

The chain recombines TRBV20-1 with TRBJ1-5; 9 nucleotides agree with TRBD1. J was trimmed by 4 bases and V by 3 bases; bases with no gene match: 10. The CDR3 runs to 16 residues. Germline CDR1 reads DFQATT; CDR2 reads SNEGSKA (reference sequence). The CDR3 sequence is CSASIGGQGRNQPQHF. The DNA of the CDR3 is TGCAGTGCTAGTATAGGGGGACAGGGCCGTAATCAGCCCCAGCATTTT.

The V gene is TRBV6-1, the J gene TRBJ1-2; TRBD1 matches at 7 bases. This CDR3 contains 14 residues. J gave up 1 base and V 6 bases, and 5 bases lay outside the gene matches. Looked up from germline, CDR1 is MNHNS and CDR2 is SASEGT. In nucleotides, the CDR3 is TGTGCCAGCAGCCCGGACAGGATTAACTATGGCTACACCTTC. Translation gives CASSPDRINYGYTF.

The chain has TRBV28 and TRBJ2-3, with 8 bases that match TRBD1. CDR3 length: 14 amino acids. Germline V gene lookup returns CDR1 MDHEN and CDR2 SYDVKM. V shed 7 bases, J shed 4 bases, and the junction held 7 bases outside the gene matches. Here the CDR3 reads CASNAQGVPDTQYF. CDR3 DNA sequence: TGTGCCAGCAATGCACAGGGGGTTCCAGATACGCAGTATTTT.

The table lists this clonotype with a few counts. CDR3 DNA: TGTGCCATCAGCGAAACGGGGCAGGGGTCGGCTTTCTTT. This encodes CAISETGQGSAFF. The chain joins TRBV10-3 to TRBJ1-1; D might be TRBD1 (6 bases). The CDR3 loop spans 13 amino acids. With 6 bases removed from V and 11 bases from J, the gap between germline ends came to 19 bases. Germline lookup yields CDR1 ENHRY and CDR2 SYGVKD.

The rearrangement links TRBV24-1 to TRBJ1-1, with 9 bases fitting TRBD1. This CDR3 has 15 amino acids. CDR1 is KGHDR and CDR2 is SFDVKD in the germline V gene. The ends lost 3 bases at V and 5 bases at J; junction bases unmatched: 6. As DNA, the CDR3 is TGTGCCACCAGTGATGCCGGGACAGGGAAGACTGAAGCTTTCTTT. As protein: CATSDAGTGKTEAFF.

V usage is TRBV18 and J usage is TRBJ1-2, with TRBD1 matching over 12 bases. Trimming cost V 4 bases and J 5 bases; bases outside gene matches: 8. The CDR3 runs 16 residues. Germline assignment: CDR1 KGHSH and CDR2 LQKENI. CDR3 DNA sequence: TGTGCCAGCTCACACCCTGGGGACAGGGGGCTTTATGGCTACACCTTC. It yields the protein CASSHPGDRGLYGYTF.

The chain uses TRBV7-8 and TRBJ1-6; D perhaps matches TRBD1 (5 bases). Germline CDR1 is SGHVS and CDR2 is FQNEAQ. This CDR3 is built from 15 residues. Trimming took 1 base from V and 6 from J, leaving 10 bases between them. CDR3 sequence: CASSLVGGSNSPLHF. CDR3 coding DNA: TGTGCCAGCAGCTTAGTTGGGGGAAGTAATTCACCCCTCCACTTT. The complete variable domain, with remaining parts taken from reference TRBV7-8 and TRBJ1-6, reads GAGVSQSPRYKVAKRGQDVALRCDPISGHVSLFWYQQALGQGPEFLTYFQNEAQLDKSGLPSDRFFAERPEGSVSTLKIQRTQQEDSAVYLCASSLVGGSNSPLHFGNGTRLTVT.

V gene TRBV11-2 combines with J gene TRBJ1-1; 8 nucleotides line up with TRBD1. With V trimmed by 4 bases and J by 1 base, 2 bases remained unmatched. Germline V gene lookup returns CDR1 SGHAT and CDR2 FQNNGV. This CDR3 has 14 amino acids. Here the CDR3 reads CASSYRGENTEAFF. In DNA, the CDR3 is TGTGCCAGCAGCTACAGGGGGGAGAACACTGAAGCTTTCTTT. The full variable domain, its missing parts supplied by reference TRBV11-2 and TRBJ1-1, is EAGVAQSPRYKIIEKRQSVAFWCNPISGHATLYWYQQILGQGPKLLIQFQNNGVVDDSQLPKDRFSAERLKGVDSTLKIQPAKLEDSAVYLCASSYRGENTEAFFGQGTRLTVV.

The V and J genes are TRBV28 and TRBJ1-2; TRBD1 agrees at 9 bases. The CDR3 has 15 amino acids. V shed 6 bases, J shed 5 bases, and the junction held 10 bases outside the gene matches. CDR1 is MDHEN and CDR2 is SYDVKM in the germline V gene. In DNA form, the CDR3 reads TGTGCCAGCAGCCAAGGACAGGGGAGCTTGTATGGCTACACCTTC. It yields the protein CASSQGQGSLYGYTF.

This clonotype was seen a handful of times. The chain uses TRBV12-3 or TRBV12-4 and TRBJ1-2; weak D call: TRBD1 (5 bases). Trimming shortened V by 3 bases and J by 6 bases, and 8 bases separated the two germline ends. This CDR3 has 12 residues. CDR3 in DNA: TGTGCCAGCAGTTTTAGGGGCAATGGCTACACCTTC. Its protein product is CASSFRGNGYTF.

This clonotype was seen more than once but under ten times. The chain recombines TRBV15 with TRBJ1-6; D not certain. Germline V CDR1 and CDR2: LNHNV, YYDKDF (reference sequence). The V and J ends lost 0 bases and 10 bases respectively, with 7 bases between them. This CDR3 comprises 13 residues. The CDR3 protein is CATSRESGSPLHF. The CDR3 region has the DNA TGTGCCACCAGCAGAGAATCAGGATCACCCCTCCACTTT.

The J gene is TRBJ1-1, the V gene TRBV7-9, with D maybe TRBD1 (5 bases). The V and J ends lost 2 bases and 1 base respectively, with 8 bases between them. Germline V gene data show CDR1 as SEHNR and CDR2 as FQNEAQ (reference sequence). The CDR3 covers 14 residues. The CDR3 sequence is CASSLCGTNTEAFF. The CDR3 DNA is TGTGCCAGCAGCTTATGTGGGACGAACACTGAAGCTTTCTTT.

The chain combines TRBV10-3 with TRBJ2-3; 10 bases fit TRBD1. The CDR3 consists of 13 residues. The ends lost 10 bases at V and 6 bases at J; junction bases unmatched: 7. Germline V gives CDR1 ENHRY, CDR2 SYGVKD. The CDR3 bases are TGTGCCACTGGGACAGGGGTATCGGATACGCAGTATTTT. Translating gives CATGTGVSDTQYF.

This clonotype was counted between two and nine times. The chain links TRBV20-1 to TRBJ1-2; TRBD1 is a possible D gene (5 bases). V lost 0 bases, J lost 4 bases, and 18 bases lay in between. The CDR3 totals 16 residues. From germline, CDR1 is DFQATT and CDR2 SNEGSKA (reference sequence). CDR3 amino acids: CSARDTGKARAYGYTF. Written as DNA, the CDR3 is TGCAGTGCTAGAGATACGGGCAAGGCCAGGGCCTATGGCTACACCTTC.

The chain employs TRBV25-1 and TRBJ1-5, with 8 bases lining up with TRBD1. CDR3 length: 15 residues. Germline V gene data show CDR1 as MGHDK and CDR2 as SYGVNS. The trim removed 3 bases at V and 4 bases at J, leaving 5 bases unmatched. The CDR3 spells CASSETGVGNQPQHF. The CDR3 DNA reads TGTGCCAGCAGTGAGACAGGGGTAGGGAATCAGCCCCAGCATTTT.

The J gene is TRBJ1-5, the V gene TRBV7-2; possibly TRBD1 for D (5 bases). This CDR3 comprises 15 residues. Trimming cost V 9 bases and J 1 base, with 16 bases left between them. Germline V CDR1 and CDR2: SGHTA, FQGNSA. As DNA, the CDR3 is TGTGCCAGTAGCCTTGGACACAGGAGCAATCAGCCCCAGCATTTT. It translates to CASSLGHRSNQPQHF.

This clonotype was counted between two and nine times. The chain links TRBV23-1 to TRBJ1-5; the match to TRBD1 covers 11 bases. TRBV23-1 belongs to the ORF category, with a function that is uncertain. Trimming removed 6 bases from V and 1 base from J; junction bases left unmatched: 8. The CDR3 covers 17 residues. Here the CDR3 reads CASSLGDRGKSNQPQHF. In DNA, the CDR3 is TGCGCCAGCAGCCTTGGGGACAGGGGGAAGAGCAATCAGCCCCAGCATTTT.

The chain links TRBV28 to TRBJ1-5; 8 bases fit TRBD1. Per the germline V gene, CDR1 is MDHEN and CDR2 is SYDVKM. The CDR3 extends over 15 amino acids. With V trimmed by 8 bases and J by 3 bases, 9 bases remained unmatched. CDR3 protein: CASRTGQGNNQPQHF. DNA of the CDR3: TGTGCCAGCCGAACCGGACAGGGAAACAATCAGCCCCAGCATTTT.

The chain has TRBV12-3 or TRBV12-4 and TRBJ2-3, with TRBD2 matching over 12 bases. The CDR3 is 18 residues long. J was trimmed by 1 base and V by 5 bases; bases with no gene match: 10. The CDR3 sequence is CASSHRLSSGGGTDTQYF. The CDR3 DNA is TGTGCCAGCAGTCACCGCCTTTCTAGCGGGGGGGGCACAGATACGCAGTATTTT.

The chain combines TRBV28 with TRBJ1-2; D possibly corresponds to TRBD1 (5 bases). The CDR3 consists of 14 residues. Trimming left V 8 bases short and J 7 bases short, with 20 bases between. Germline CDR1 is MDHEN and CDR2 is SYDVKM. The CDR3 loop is CASDPAGAGPGYTF. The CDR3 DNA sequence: TGTGCCAGCGATCCCGCGGGCGCGGGACCTGGCTACACCTTC.

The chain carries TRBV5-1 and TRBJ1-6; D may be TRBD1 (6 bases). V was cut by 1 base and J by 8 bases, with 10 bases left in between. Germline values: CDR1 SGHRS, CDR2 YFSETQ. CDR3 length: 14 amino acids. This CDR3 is CASSLWDNDSPLHF. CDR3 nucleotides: TGCGCCAGCAGCTTGTGGGACAACGATTCACCCCTCCACTTT. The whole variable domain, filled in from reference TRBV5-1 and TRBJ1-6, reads KAGVTQTPRYLIKTRGQQVTLSCSPISGHRSVSWYQQTPGQGLQFLFEYFSETQRNKGNFPGRFSGRQFSNSRSEMNVSTLELGDSALYLCASSLWDNDSPLHFGNGTRLTVT.

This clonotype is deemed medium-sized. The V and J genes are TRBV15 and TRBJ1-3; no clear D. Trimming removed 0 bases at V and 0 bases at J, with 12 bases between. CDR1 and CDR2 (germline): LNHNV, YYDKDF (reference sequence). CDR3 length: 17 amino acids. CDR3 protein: CATSRDSGYSSGNTIYF. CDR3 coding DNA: TGTGCCACCAGCAGAGATTCCGGCTACAGCTCTGGAAACACCATATATTTT.

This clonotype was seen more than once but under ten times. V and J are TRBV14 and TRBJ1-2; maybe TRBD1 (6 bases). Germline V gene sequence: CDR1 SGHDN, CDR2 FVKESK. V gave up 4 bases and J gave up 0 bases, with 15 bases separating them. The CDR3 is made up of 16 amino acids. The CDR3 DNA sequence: TGTGCCAGCAGCCCGATGACAGGTTCAGCTAACTATGGCTACACCTTC. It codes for CASSPMTGSANYGYTF.

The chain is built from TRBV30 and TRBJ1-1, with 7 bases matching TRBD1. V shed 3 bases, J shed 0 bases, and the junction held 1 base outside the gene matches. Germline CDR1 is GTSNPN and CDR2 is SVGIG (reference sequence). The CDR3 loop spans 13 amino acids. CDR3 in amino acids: CAWSGQVNTEAFF. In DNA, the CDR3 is TGTGCCTGGAGCGGACAGGTGAACACTGAAGCTTTCTTT.

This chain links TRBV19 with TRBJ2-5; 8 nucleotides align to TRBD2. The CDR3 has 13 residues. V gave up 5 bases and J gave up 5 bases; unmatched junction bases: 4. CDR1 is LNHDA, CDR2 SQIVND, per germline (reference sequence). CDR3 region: CASSPGLVETQYF. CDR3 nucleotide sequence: TGTGCCAGTAGTCCGGGACTAGTGGAGACCCAGTACTTC.

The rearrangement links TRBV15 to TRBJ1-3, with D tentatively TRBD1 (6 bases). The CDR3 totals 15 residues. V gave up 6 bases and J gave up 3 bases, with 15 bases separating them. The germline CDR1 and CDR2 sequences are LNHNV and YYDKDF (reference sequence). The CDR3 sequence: CATSYTGYNGNTIYF. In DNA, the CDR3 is TGTGCCACCAGTTACACAGGGTATAATGGAAACACCATATATTTT.

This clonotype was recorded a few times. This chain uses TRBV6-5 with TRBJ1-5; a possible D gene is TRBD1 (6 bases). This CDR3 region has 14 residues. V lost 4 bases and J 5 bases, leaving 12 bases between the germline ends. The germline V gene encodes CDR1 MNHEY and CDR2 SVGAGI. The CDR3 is CASSWGQVDQPQHF. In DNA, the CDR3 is TGTGCCAGCAGTTGGGGACAAGTCGATCAGCCCCAGCATTTT.

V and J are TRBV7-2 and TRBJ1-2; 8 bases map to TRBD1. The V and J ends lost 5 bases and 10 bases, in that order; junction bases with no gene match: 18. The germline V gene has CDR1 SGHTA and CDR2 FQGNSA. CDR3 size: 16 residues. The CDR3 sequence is CASSHLFEPDRVVYTF. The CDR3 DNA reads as TGTGCCAGCAGCCACCTTTTTGAGCCGGACAGGGTGGTCTACACCTTC.